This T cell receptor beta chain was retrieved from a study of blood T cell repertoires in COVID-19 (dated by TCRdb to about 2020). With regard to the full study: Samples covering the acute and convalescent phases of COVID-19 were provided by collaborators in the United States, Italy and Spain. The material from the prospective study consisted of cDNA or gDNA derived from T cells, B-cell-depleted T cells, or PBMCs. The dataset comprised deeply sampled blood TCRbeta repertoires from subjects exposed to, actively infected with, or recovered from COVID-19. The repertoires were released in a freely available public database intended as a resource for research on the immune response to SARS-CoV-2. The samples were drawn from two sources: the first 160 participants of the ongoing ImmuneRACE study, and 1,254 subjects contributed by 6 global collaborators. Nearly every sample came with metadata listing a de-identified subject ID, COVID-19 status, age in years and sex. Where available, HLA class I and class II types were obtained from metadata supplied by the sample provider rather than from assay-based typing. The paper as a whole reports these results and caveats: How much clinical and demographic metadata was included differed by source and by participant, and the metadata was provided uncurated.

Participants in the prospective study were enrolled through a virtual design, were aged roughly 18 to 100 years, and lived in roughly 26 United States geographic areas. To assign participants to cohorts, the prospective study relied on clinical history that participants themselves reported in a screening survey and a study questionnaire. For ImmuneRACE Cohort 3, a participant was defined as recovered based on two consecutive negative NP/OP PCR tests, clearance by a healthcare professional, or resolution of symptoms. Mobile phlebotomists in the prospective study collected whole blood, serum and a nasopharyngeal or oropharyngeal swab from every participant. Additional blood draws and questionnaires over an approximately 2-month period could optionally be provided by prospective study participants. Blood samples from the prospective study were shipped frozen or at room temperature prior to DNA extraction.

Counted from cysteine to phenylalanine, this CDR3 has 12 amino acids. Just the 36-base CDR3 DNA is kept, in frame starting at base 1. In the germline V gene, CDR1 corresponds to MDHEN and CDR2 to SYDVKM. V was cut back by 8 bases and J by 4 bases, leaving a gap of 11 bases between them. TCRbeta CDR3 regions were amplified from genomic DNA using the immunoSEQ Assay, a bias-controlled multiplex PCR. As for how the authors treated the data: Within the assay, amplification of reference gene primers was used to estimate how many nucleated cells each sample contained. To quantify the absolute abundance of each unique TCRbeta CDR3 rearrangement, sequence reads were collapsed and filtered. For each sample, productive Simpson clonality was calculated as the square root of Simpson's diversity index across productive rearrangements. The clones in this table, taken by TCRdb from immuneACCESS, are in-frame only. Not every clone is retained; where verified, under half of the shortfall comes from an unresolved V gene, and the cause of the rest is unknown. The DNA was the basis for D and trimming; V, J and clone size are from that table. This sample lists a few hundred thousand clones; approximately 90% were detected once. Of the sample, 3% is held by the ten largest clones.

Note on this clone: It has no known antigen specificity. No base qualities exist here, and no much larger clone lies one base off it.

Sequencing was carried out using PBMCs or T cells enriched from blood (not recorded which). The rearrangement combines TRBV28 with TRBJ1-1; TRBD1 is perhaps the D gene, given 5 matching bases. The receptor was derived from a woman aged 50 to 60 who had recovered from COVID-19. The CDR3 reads CASLGTPTEAFF. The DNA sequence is TGTGCCAGCTTGGGGACTCCCACTGAAGCTTTCTTT. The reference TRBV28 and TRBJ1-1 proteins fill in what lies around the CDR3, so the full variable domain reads DVKVTQSSRYLVKRTGEKVFLECVQDMDHENMFWYRQDPGLGLRLIYFSYDVKMKEKGDIPEGYSVSREKKERFSLILESASTNQTSMYLCASLGTPTEAFFGQGTRLTVV.